This T cell receptor beta chain was recovered during a study of blood T cell repertoires in COVID-19. Study background: T cells, B-cell-depleted T cells, or PBMCs provided the cDNA or gDNA that served as material.

Method: immunoSEQ multiplex PCR; TCRdb's copy keeps in-frame clones and lacks some. The repertoire consists of a few hundred thousand clones, with over 75% occurring once and the leading ten covering 1.9%. The receptor was isolated from a woman aged 50 to 65 who had recovered from COVID-19. The sequenced sample was PBMCs or T cells enriched from blood (not recorded which).

Here the CDR3 DNA reads TGTGCCATCAGTGACCCTAGCGGGAGGATCGCAGATACGCAGTATTTT. It encodes CAISDPSGRIADTQYF. The chain employs TRBV10-3 and TRBJ2-3; TRBD2 matches at 11 bases. Germline V CDR1 and CDR2: ENHRY, SYGVKD. The CDR3 totals 16 residues. V was pared by 3 bases and J by 4 bases, with 6 bases of the junction left unmatched.